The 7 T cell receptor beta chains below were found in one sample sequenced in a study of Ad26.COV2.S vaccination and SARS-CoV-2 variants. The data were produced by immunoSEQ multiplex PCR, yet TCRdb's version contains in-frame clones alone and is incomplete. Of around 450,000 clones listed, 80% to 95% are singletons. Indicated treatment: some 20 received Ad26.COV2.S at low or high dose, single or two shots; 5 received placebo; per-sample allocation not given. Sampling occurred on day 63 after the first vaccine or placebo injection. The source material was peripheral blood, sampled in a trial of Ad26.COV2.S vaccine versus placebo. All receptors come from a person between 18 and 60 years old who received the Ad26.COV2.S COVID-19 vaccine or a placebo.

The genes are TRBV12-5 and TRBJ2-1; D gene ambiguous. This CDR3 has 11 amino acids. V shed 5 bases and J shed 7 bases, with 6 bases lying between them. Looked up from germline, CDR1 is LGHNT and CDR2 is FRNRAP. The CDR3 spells CASGQSNEQFF. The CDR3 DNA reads TGTGCTAGTGGTCAGAGTAATGAGCAGTTCTTC. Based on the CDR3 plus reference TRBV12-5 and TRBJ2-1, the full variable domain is DARVTQTPRHKVTEMGQEVTMRCQPILGHNTVFWYRQTMMQGLELLAYFRNRAPLDDSGMPKDRFSAEMPDATLATLKIQPSEPRDSAVYFCASGQSNEQFFGPGTRLTVL.

CDR3 region: CASSLTGTLETQYF. The DNA for the CDR3 is TGCGCCAGCAGCTTGACAGGGACCTTGGAGACCCAGTACTTC. This chain uses TRBV5-1 with TRBJ2-5, with D perhaps TRBD1 (6 bases). V lost 1 base, J lost 5 bases, and 12 bases lay in between. The CDR3 contains 14 residues. Germline V gene data show CDR1 as SGHRS and CDR2 as YFSETQ. The entire variable domain, with the rest obtained from reference TRBV5-1 and TRBJ2-5, is as follows: KAGVTQTPRYLIKTRGQQVTLSCSPISGHRSVSWYQQTPGQGLQFLFEYFSETQRNKGNFPGRFSGRQFSNSRSEMNVSTLELGDSALYLCASSLTGTLETQYFGPGTRLLVL.

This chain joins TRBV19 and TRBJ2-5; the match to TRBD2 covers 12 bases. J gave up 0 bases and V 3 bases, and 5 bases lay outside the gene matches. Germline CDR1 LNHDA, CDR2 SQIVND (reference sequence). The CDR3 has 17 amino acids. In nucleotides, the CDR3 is TGTGCCAGTAGTATTCTAGGGACTAGCGGGCACCAAGAGACCCAGTACTTC. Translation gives CASSILGTSGHQETQYF.

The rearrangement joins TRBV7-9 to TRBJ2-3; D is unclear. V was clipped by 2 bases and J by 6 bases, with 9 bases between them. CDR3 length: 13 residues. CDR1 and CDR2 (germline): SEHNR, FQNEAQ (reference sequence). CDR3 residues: CASSLQNKDTQYF. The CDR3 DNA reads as TGTGCCAGCAGCTTACAAAATAAGGATACGCAGTATTTT. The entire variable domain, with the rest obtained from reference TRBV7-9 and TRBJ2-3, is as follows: DTGVSQNPRHKITKRGQNVTFRCDPISEHNRLYWYRQTLGQGPEFLTYFQNEAQLEKSRLLSDRFSAERPKGSFSTLEIQRTEQGDSAMYLCASSLQNKDTQYFGPGTRLTVL.

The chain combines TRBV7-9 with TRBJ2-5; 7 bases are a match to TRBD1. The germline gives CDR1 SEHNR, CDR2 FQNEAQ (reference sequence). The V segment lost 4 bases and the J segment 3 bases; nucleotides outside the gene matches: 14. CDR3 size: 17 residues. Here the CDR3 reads CASSSSSGQLFKETQYF. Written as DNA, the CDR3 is TGTGCCAGCAGCTCATCCTCGGGACAGCTATTCAAAGAGACCCAGTACTTC.

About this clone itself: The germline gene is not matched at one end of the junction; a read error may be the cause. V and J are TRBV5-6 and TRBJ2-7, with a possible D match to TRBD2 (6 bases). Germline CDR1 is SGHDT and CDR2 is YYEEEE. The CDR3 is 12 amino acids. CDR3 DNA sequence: TGTGCCAGCAGCCTCACGGGACTTCTCTACAACTTC. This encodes CASSLTGLLYNF. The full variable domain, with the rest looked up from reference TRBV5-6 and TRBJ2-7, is DAGVTQSPTHLIKTRGQQVTLRCSPKSGHDTVSWYQQALGQGPQFIFQYYEEEERQRGNFPDRFSGHQFPNYSSELNVNALLLGDSALYLCASSLTGLLYNFGPGTRLTVT.

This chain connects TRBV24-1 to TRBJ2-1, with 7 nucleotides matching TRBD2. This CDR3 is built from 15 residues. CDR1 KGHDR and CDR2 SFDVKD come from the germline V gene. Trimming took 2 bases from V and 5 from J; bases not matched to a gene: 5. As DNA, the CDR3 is TGTGCCACCAGTGATTGGGCGGGACTAAACAATGAGCAGTTCTTC. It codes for CATSDWAGLNNEQFF.